This is a list of T cell receptor beta chains from one sample in a study of blood T cell repertoires in COVID-19. Repertoires were generated with immunoSEQ multiplex PCR, while TCRdb's copy carries only in-frame clones and drops some. This table has tens of thousands of clones, about 90% appearing once. Sequencing was performed on peripheral blood. The receptors were sampled from a man aged 35 to 55 with COVID-19, enrolled during active disease. Each CDR3 is given with its conserved first and last residue. A D gene is named only where the DNA matches it firmly. Clone size is not always given. Where it is, it says once, few, many or a class for expanded clones.

j_call,v_call,d_call,clone_size,cdr3_aa,cdr3_nt
TRBJ1-3,TRBV10-1,.,few,CASTRDISGNTIYF,TGCGCCAGCACCCGGGACATCTCTGGAAACACCATATATTTT
TRBJ1-4,TRBV6-5,.,.,CASKNRERTNEKLFF,TGTGCCAGTAAAAACAGGGAGAGAACTAATGAAAAACTGTTTTTT
TRBJ2-5,TRBV5-6,.,.,CASSLRLESEETQYF,TGTGCCAGCAGCTTGCGGCTCGAAAGCGAAGAGACCCAGTACTTC
TRBJ2-7,TRBV24-1,.,.,CATSVPPGNMSYEQYF,TGTGCCACCAGTGTTCCGCCAGGGAATATGTCCTACGAGCAGTACTTC
TRBJ1-2,TRBV28,.,.,CASSLWKTEGYTF,TGTGCCAGCAGTTTATGGAAGACAGAAGGCTACACCTTC
TRBJ1-1,TRBV28,TRBD1,.,CASSSGQLNTEAFF,TGTGCCAGCAGTTCGGGACAGTTAAACACTGAAGCTTTCTTT
TRBJ2-7,TRBV20-1,TRBD2,.,CSASYEGRGVYEQYF,TGCAGTGCTAGTTATGAGGGGCGGGGGGTTTACGAGCAGTACTTC
TRBJ1-2,TRBV5-4,TRBD1,.,CASSRGTDYGYTF,TGTGCCAGCAGCCGGGGGACAGACTATGGCTACACCTTC
TRBJ1-4,TRBV10-2,.,.,CARDRLHNEKLFF,TGCGCCAGGGATAGACTCCATAATGAAAAACTGTTTTTT
TRBJ1-1,TRBV4-1,.,.,CASSQGAGVIDTEAFF,TGCGCCAGCAGCCAAGGGGCAGGGGTGATAGACACTGAAGCTTTCTTT
TRBJ2-1,TRBV28,TRBD1,.,CASSLGTGYNEQFF,TGTGCCAGCAGTTTGGGGACAGGTTACAATGAGCAGTTCTTC
TRBJ2-3,TRBV29-1,TRBD2,.,CSVRGTSGGDTQYF,TGCAGCGTACGGGGGACTAGCGGTGGGGATACGCAGTATTTT
TRBJ1-5,TRBV19,.,.,CASSITTGPNQPQHF,TGTGCCAGTAGTATAACCACAGGACCCAATCAGCCCCAGCATTTT
TRBJ1-1,TRBV7-2,TRBD1,.,CASSFSWTGETEAFF,TGTGCCAGCAGCTTCTCTTGGACAGGCGAGACTGAAGCTTTCTTT
TRBJ1-4,TRBV2,TRBD1,.,CASSEAGQGRSEKLFF,TGTGCCAGCAGTGAAGCGGGACAGGGCAGGAGTGAAAAACTGTTTTTT
TRBJ2-2,TRBV5-6,TRBD1,.,CASSPTDTQGASGELFF,TGTGCCAGCAGCCCGACTGATACACAGGGGGCGTCGGGGGAGCTGTTTTTT
TRBJ1-6,TRBV10-3,TRBD1,.,CAISRQGFDNSPLHF,TGTGCCATCAGCAGACAGGGTTTTGATAATTCACCCCTCCACTTT
TRBJ1-4,TRBV7-9,.,few,CASSLGAEEYEKLFF,TGTGCCAGCAGCTTAGGGGCGGAGGAATATGAAAAACTGTTTTTT
TRBJ2-7,TRBV7-9,TRBD1,.,CASSSGTGGLGQYF,TGTGCCAGCAGCTCCGGGACAGGGGGTCTCGGGCAGTACTTC
TRBJ1-5,TRBV3-1/TRBV3-2,.,.,CASSFRNQPQHF,TGTGCCAGCAGCTTCCGTAATCAGCCCCAGCATTTT
TRBJ2-3,TRBV9,TRBD2,.,CASSVGLAGRNTDTQYF,TGTGCCAGCAGCGTAGGGCTAGCGGGGCGAAACACAGATACGCAGTATTTT
TRBJ2-7,TRBV7-9,.,once,CASSFDSTYEQYF,TGTGCCAGCAGCTTCGACAGCACCTACGAGCAGTACTTC
TRBJ1-1,TRBV27,TRBD1,.,CASSTPTGMNTEAFF,TGTGCCAGCAGTACCCCGACAGGGATGAACACTGAAGCTTTCTTT
TRBJ1-6,TRBV4-2,.,once,CASSQQGTGSARRSPLHF,TGTGCCAGCAGCCAACAGGGAACTGGGTCGGCTCGGCGATCACCCCTCCACTTT
TRBJ2-5,TRBV5-1,.,.,CASSVTGSRETQYF,TGCGCCAGCAGCGTAACAGGGTCCAGAGAGACCCAGTACTTC
TRBJ1-1,TRBV9,.,.,CASSPLGGENTEAFF,TGTGCCAGCAGCCCGCTGGGGGGGGAGAACACTGAAGCTTTCTTT
TRBJ2-7,TRBV6-5,.,.,CASPDGVAPSYEQYF,TGTGCCAGCCCCGACGGGGTTGCCCCCTCCTACGAGCAGTACTTC
TRBJ2-3,TRBV18,TRBD2,.,CASSLGGNTQYF,TGTGCCAGCTCACTGGGGGGGAATACGCAGTATTTT
TRBJ1-1,TRBV29-1,.,.,CSAKGVGEAFF,TGCAGCGCCAAGGGGGTGGGTGAAGCTTTCTTT
TRBJ1-1,TRBV3-1/TRBV3-2,.,once,CASSQGIQGSTEAFF,TGTGCCAGCAGCCAAGGAATCCAGGGTAGCACTGAAGCTTTCTTT
TRBJ1-6,TRBV7-2,.,.,CASSLRVPPLHF,TGTGCCAGCAGCTTACGGGTACCACCCCTCCACTTT
TRBJ1-2,TRBV3-1/TRBV3-2,.,.,CASSQASGNYGYTF,TGTGCCAGCAGCCAAGCATCGGGTAACTATGGCTACACCTTC
TRBJ1-1,TRBV30,.,.,CAWNPTGNTEAFF,TGTGCCTGGAACCCGACAGGGAACACTGAAGCTTTCTTT
TRBJ1-2,TRBV3-1/TRBV3-2,.,.,CASSQIPGGHYGYTF,TGTGCCAGCAGCCAAATCCCGGGAGGACACTATGGCTACACCTTC
TRBJ1-2,TRBV6-2/TRBV6-3,.,.,CASSYSSYYGYTF,TGTGCCAGCAGTTACTCATCGTACTATGGCTACACCTTC
TRBJ2-2,TRBV30,.,once,CAWSVLGGGAAGELFF,TGTGCCTGGAGTGTACTGGGTGGGGGGGCTGCCGGGGAGCTGTTTTTT
TRBJ1-5,TRBV19,.,few,CASSMSSFQPQHF,TGTGCCAGTAGTATGTCGAGCTTTCAGCCCCAGCATTTT
TRBJ1-4,TRBV2,.,.,CASMREVNEKLFF,TGTGCCAGCATGAGGGAGGTTAATGAAAAACTGTTTTTT
TRBJ2-1,TRBV10-1,.,.,CASSDLPYNEQFF,TGCGCCAGCAGTGACCTACCCTACAATGAGCAGTTCTTC
TRBJ1-1,TRBV2,TRBD1,.,CATGTGSTEAFF,TGTGCCACCGGGACAGGGTCCACTGAAGCTTTCTTT
TRBJ1-3,TRBV14,.,.,CASSLDNRGNTIYF,TGTGCCAGCAGCCTAGACAACAGGGGAAACACCATATATTTT
TRBJ2-7,TRBV10-3,.,.,CAISQQGALSYEQYF,TGTGCCATCAGTCAACAGGGAGCTCTTTCCTACGAGCAGTACTTC
TRBJ1-6,TRBV6-1,TRBD1,.,CASSEWRGRRSPLHF,TGTGCCAGCAGTGAATGGAGGGGGCGCCGATCACCCCTCCACTTT
TRBJ1-2,TRBV5-4,TRBD1,.,CASSLGQGANYGYTF,TGTGCCAGCAGCTTGGGGCAGGGGGCTAACTATGGCTACACCTTC
TRBJ2-5,TRBV2,.,.,CASGPNQETQYF,TGTGCCAGCGGGCCAAACCAAGAGACCCAGTACTTC
TRBJ1-5,TRBV30,.,.,CAWSQGGREPQHF,TGTGCCTGGAGTCAAGGGGGACGGGAGCCCCAGCATTTT
TRBJ1-4,TRBV2,.,.,CASTEGGEGEKLFF,TGTGCCAGCACCGAAGGGGGTGAGGGTGAAAAACTGTTTTTT
TRBJ2-3,TRBV28,.,few,CASSSTDTQYF,TGTGCCAGCAGCTCCACAGATACGCAGTATTTT
TRBJ2-2,TRBV7-6,.,.,CASSGETGELFF,TGTGCCAGCAGCGGAGAGACCGGGGAGCTGTTTTTT
TRBJ2-7,TRBV4-1,.,few,CASSHKGGAYEQYF,TGCGCCAGCAGCCATAAAGGGGGGGCCTACGAGCAGTACTTC
TRBJ2-7,TRBV7-9,TRBD1,.,CASSPGTGHQYF,TGTGCCAGCAGCCCGGGGACAGGGCATCAGTACTTC
TRBJ2-5,TRBV15,.,.,CATSRRGRGTLQETQYF,TGTGCCACCAGCAGGCGGGGGCGGGGGACTCTCCAAGAGACCCAGTACTTC